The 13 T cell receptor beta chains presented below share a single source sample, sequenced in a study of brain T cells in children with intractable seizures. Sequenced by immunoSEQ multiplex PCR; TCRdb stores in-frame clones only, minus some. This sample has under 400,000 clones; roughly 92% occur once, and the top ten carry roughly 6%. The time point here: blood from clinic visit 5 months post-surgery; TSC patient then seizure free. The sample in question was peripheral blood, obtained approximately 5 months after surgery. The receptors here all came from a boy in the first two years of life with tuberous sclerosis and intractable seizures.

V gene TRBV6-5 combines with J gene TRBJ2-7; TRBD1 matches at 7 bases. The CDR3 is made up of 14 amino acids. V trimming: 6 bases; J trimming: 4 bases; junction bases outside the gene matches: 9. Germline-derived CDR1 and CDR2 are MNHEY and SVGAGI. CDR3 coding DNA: TGTGCCAGCAGCCCCACGACAGGGTGGTACGAGCAGTACTTC. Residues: CASSPTTGWYEQYF.

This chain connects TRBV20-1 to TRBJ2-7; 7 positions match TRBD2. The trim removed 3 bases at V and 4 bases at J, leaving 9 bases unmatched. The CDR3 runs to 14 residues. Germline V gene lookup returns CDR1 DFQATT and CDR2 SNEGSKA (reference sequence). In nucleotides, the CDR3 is TGCAGTGCTAGTCTCGCTAGCGGAAGTTACGAGCAGTACTTC. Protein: CSASLASGSYEQYF.

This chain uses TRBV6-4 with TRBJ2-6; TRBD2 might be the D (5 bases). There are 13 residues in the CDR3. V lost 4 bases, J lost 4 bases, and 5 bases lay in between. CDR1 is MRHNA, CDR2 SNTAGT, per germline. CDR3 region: CASSAGGANVLTF. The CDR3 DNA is TGTGCCAGCAGTGCGGGGGGGGCCAACGTCCTGACTTTC.

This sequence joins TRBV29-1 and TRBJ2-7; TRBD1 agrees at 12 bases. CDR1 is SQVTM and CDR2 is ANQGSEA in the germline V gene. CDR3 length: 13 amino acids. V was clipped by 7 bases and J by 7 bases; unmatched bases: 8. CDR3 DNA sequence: TGCAGCGCACCGGGACAGGGGGCTGGGGAGCAGTACTTC. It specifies CSAPGQGAGEQYF.

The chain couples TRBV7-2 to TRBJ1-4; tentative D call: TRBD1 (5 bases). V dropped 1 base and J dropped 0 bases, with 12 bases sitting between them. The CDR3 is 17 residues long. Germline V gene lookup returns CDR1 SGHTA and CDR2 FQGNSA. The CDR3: CASSLVSDIATNEKLFF. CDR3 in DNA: TGTGCCAGCAGCTTAGTGTCGGACATAGCAACTAATGAAAAACTGTTTTTT.

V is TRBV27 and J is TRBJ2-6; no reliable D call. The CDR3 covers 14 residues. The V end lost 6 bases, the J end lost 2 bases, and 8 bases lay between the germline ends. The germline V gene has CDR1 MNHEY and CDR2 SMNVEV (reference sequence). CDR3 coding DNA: TGTGCCAGCAGCCCGGGTACTGGGGCCAACGTCCTGACTTTC. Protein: CASSPGTGANVLTF.

Written as DNA, the CDR3 is TGCGCCAGCAGCTCCTATTCAGGGGGCACCTACAATGAGCAGTTCTTC. The encoded protein is CASSSYSGGTYNEQFF. V gene TRBV5-1 combines with J gene TRBJ2-1; 8 bases align to TRBD1. Germline V CDR1 and CDR2: SGHRS, YFSETQ. CDR3 length: 16 residues. Trimming at V came to 3 bases and at J to 2 bases, leaving 7 bases not matched to a gene.

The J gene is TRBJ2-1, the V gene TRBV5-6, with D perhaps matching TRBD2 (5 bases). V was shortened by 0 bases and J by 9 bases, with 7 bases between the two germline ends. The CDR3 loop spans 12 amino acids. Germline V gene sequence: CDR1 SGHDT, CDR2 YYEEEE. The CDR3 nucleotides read TGTGCCAGCAGCTTGGGAGCGGTTGAGCAGTTCTTC. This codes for CASSLGAVEQFF. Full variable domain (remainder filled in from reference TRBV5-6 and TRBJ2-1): DAGVTQSPTHLIKTRGQQVTLRCSPKSGHDTVSWYQQALGQGPQFIFQYYEEEERQRGNFPDRFSGHQFPNYSSELNVNALLLGDSALYLCASSLGAVEQFFGPGTRLTVL.

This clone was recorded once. For the CDR3, the DNA is TGTGCCAGCGGGTGGGACAATGAGCAGTTCTTC. Its translation: CASGWDNEQFF. This sequence joins TRBV7-8 and TRBJ2-1, with D unresolved. This CDR3 has 11 amino acids. Germline V gene lookup returns CDR1 SGHVS and CDR2 FQNEAQ. The V end lost 8 bases, the J end lost 5 bases, and 7 bases lay between the germline ends.

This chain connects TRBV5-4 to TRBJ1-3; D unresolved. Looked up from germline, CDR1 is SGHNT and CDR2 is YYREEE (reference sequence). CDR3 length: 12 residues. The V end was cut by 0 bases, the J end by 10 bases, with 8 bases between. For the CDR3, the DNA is TGTGCCAGCAGCTTGGAGGCAGGTACCATATATTTT. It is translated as CASSLEAGTIYF.

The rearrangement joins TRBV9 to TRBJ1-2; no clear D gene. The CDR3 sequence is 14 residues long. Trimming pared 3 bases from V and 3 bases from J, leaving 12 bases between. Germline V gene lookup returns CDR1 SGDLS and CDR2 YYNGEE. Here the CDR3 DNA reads TGTGCCAGCAGCGACCAGGACCGAGACTATGGCTACACCTTC. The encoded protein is CASSDQDRDYGYTF.

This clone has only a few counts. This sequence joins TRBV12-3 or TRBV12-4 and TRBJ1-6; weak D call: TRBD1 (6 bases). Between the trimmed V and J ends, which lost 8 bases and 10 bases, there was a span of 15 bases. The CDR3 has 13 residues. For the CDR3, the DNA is TGTGCCAGCGGACGGACAGTGGGGTCACCCCTCCACTTT. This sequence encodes CASGRTVGSPLHF.

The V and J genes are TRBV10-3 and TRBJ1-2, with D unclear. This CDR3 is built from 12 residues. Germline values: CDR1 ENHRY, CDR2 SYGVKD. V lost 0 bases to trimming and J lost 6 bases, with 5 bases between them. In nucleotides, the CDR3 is TGTGCCATCAGTGAGTCCCTGAATGGCTACACCTTC. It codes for CAISESLNGYTF.